What follows are 30 T cell receptor beta chains derived from one specimen sequenced in a study of neoadjuvant anti-PD-1 for oral cavity cancer. Using immunoSEQ multiplex PCR, the repertoire was profiled, and TCRdb retains in-frame clones only, with some absent. The sample lists tens of thousands of clones; 65% to 85% were seen once. The material sequenced was PBMCs, taken before nivolumab (anti-PD-1) treatment. These receptors were collected from a person between 40 and 85 years old with oral cavity squamous cell carcinoma.

This clone was detected only a few times. V and J are TRBV18 and TRBJ2-7; TRBD2 matches 7 bases. The CDR3 has 16 residues. CDR1 KGHSH and CDR2 LQKENI come from the germline V gene. Trimming took 6 bases from V and 1 from J; bases not matched to a gene: 12. CDR3 DNA sequence: TGTGCCAGCTCGTGGGGGAGGGGTCCTTCTTCCTACGAGCAGTACTTC. Amino acid sequence: CASSWGRGPSSYEQYF.

This clone was seen just once. This rearrangement joins TRBV27 to TRBJ1-2; the D is unclear. V lost 5 bases and J 0 bases, leaving 7 bases between the germline ends. This CDR3 is built from 13 residues. CDR1 and CDR2 from the germline V gene are MNHEY and SMNVEV (reference sequence). CDR3: CASSPEANYGYTF. The CDR3 nucleotides read TGTGCCAGCAGTCCCGAGGCTAACTATGGCTACACCTTC.

The chain couples TRBV6-5 to TRBJ1-1; no clear D gene. Germline V gives CDR1 MNHEY, CDR2 SVGAGI. V lost 0 bases and J lost 6, with 17 bases in between. The CDR3 totals 16 residues. CDR3 in amino acids: CASSYSRVRKGAEAFF. The CDR3 nucleotides are TGTGCCAGCAGTTACTCCCGGGTCCGGAAGGGTGCTGAAGCTTTCTTT.

The chain is built from TRBV30 and TRBJ2-1; 12 positions agree with TRBD2. The CDR3 extends over 13 amino acids. V trimming: 2 bases; J trimming: 10 bases; junction bases outside the gene matches: 3. Per germline, CDR1 GTSNPN and CDR2 SVGIG (reference sequence). This CDR3 is CAWSSTSGGEQFF. The CDR3 DNA sequence: TGTGCCTGGAGTTCGACTAGCGGGGGAGAGCAGTTCTTC.

The genes are TRBV10-3 and TRBJ1-2; TRBD1 matches at 7 bases. Germline V lookup: CDR1 ENHRY, CDR2 SYGVKD. V dropped 5 bases and J dropped 5; count of bases not matched to a gene: 8. This CDR3 is 14 amino acids long. CDR3 in amino acids: CAISQPTGSYGYTF. CDR3 DNA sequence: TGTGCCATCAGTCAACCGACAGGGAGTTATGGCTACACCTTC.

This chain uses TRBV4-1 with TRBJ2-5; TRBD2 matches 11 bases. Germline values: CDR1 MGHRA, CDR2 YSYEKL. J was trimmed by 2 bases and V by 4 bases; bases with no gene match: 3. The CDR3 runs 15 residues. This CDR3 is CASSRLAGTQETQYF. Written as DNA, the CDR3 is TGCGCCAGCAGCCGACTAGCGGGGACTCAAGAGACCCAGTACTTC.

The chain recombines TRBV4-1 with TRBJ2-1; 9 bases fit TRBD1. After removal of 2 bases from V and 7 bases from J, the junction contained 6 bases not matched to a gene. The germline CDR1 and CDR2 sequences are MGHRA and YSYEKL. There are 15 residues in the CDR3. The CDR3 is CASSQPGQGRNEQFF. The CDR3 DNA reads as TGCGCCAGCAGCCAACCGGGACAGGGAAGGAATGAGCAGTTCTTC.

The rearrangement links TRBV30 to TRBJ2-7, with D unresolved. This CDR3 is built from 14 residues. Between the trimmed V and J ends, which lost 1 base and 0 bases, there was a span of 10 bases. Germline CDR1 is GTSNPN and CDR2 is SVGIG (reference sequence). CDR3 sequence: CAWSAGHPSYEQYF. CDR3 DNA: TGTGCCTGGAGTGCCGGGCACCCCTCCTACGAGCAGTACTTC.

The chain links TRBV4-1 to TRBJ2-5; 8 positions agree with TRBD2. Losses at the gene ends were 6 bases for V and 2 bases for J; bases not matched to a gene: 8. CDR3 length: 15 residues. In germline, CDR1 is MGHRA, CDR2 YSYEKL. The CDR3, as DNA: TGCGCCAGCAGTCTCTCACTAGCGGTTCAAGAGACCCAGTACTTC. As protein: CASSLSLAVQETQYF.

The chain joins TRBV9 to TRBJ2-1; 9 bases are a match to TRBD2. The CDR3 runs 15 residues. Germline V gene lookup returns CDR1 SGDLS and CDR2 YYNGEE. With V trimmed by 4 bases and J by 8 bases, 10 bases remained unmatched. The CDR3 region is CASSTGLASWDEQFF. The CDR3 DNA reads as TGTGCCAGCAGCACGGGACTAGCTTCCTGGGATGAGCAGTTCTTC.

The chain uses TRBV7-9 and TRBJ2-7; D is possibly TRBD2 (5 bases). This CDR3 is built from 12 residues. Germline CDR1 SEHNR, CDR2 FQNEAQ (reference sequence). Trimming left V 4 bases short and J 3 bases short, with 7 bases between. The CDR3 coding sequence is TGTGCCAGCAGCTCGGGGATCTACGAGCAGTACTTC. It encodes CASSSGIYEQYF.

The chain recombines TRBV9 with TRBJ2-1; a possible D gene is TRBD2 (6 bases). Trimming removed 3 bases from V and 7 bases from J, with 20 bases in between. The V gene's germline CDR1 is SGDLS and CDR2 YYNGEE. The CDR3 is 16 amino acids. The CDR3 loop is CASSDRRGGPVNEQFF. As DNA, the CDR3 is TGTGCCAGCAGCGATAGGAGGGGAGGACCGGTGAATGAGCAGTTCTTC.

The chain couples TRBV29-1 to TRBJ1-1; D not resolved. The V gene's germline CDR1 is SQVTM and CDR2 ANQGSEA. V lost 1 base to trimming and J lost 1 base, with 10 bases between them. The CDR3 is 14 amino acids. The CDR3 spells CSVEVGTGNTEAFF. In nucleotides, the CDR3 is TGCAGCGTTGAAGTCGGAACCGGGAACACTGAAGCTTTCTTT. Combining the CDR3 with reference TRBV29-1 and TRBJ1-1 gives the whole variable domain SAVISQKPSRDICQRGTSLTIQCQVDSQVTMMFWYRQQPGQSLTLIATANQGSEATYESGFVIDKFPISRPNLTFSTLTVSNMSPEDSSIYLCSVEVGTGNTEAFFGQGTRLTVV.

J is TRBJ2-3 and V is TRBV9; D is perhaps TRBD2 (5 bases). V gave up 4 bases and J gave up 6 bases, with 15 bases separating them. The CDR3 has 14 residues. Germline V gives CDR1 SGDLS, CDR2 YYNGEE. CDR3 sequence reads: CASSRSFRGDTQYF. CDR3 DNA sequence: TGTGCCAGCAGCCGTAGCTTTCGGGGTGATACGCAGTATTTT.

This rearrangement joins TRBV27 to TRBJ1-5; D may be TRBD1 (5 bases). With 1 base removed from V and 1 base from J, the gap between germline ends came to 8 bases. Per the germline V gene, CDR1 is MNHEY and CDR2 is SMNVEV (reference sequence). The CDR3 contains 15 residues. The CDR3 DNA sequence: TGTGCCAGCAGTTTATGGGGACGGAGCAATCAGCCCCAGCATTTT. Protein product: CASSLWGRSNQPQHF.

The rearrangement links TRBV7-8 to TRBJ2-2; a possible D gene is TRBD2 (6 bases). CDR3 length: 16 amino acids. CDR1 is SGHVS, CDR2 FQNEAQ, per germline. With 2 bases removed from V and 1 base from J, the gap between germline ends came to 11 bases. In DNA, the CDR3 is TGTGCCAGCAGCTTAACCGGGACTCTGAACACCGGGGAGCTGTTTTTT. The encoded protein is CASSLTGTLNTGELFF.

This clone turned up a few times. This chain links TRBV19 with TRBJ1-6; D ambiguous. The germline V gene has CDR1 LNHDA and CDR2 SQIVND (reference sequence). V lost 1 base to trimming and J lost 7 bases, with 14 bases between them. This CDR3 is 16 amino acids long. CDR3 coding DNA: TGTGCCAGTAGTATAGGTACGACATTAATCAATTCACCCCTCCACTTT. Translated, it gives CASSIGTTLINSPLHF.

The chain uses TRBV19 and TRBJ2-3; 11 nucleotides agree with TRBD1. CDR3 length: 16 amino acids. Trimming cost V 7 bases and J 3 bases; bases outside gene matches: 9. Germline V gene lookup returns CDR1 LNHDA and CDR2 SQIVND (reference sequence). The CDR3 bases are TGTGCCAGTAATAGTTGGGACAGGGGGGCGACAGATACGCAGTATTTT. This gives the protein CASNSWDRGATDTQYF. The whole variable domain, filled in from reference TRBV19 and TRBJ2-3, reads DGGITQSPKYLFRKEGQNVTLSCEQNLNHDAMYWYRQDPGQGLRLIYYSQIVNDFQKGDIAEGYSVSREKKESFPLTVTSAQKNPTAFYLCASNSWDRGATDTQYFGPGTRLTVL.

The DNA of the CDR3 is TGTGCCAGCAGTGAATGGGGGACAGAAGAGACCCAGTACTTC. It encodes CASSEWGTEETQYF. The rearrangement joins TRBV25-1 to TRBJ2-5; TRBD1 matches at 7 bases. The CDR3 loop spans 14 amino acids. Germline loops: CDR1 MGHDK, CDR2 SYGVNS. J was trimmed by 3 bases and V by 1 base; bases with no gene match: 2.

This clone was counted only a few times. This rearrangement joins TRBV6-6 to TRBJ2-1; tentatively, D is TRBD2 (5 bases). This CDR3 comprises 15 residues. CDR1 is MNHNY and CDR2 is SVGAGI in the germline V gene (reference sequence). V gave up 6 bases and J gave up 2 bases, with 14 bases separating them. The CDR3 DNA is TGTGCCAGCAGCTGGCTGGACTTGGCCTACAATGAGCAGTTCTTC. Its translation is CASSWLDLAYNEQFF.

The chain employs TRBV2 and TRBJ1-5; TRBD1 might be the D (5 bases). CDR3 size: 17 residues. The germline V gene has CDR1 SNHLY and CDR2 FYNNEI. V shed 6 bases and J shed 4 bases, with 22 bases lying between them. CDR3 sequence (DNA): TGTGCCAGCAGGGGGTTTGATTTGGCAGGGTGGAATCAGCCCCAGCATTTT. Amino acids: CASRGFDLAGWNQPQHF. Based on the CDR3 plus reference TRBV2 and TRBJ1-5, the full variable domain is EPEVTQTPSHQVTQMGQEVILRCVPISNHLYFYWYRQILGQKVEFLVSFYNNEISEKSEIFDDQFSVERPDGSNFTLKIRSTKLEDSAMYFCASRGFDLAGWNQPQHFGDGTRLSIL.

This clone came up once. This chain joins TRBV4-1 and TRBJ2-3; 7 bases align to TRBD2. This CDR3 has 12 amino acids. CDR1 and CDR2 (germline): MGHRA, YSYEKL. With 0 bases clipped from V and 10 bases from J, the junction kept 1 base outside the gene matches. The CDR3 reads CASSQDRGAQYF. In DNA, the CDR3 is TGCGCCAGCAGCCAAGATCGGGGGGCGCAGTATTTT.

The chain couples TRBV7-3 to TRBJ2-3, with 7 positions matching TRBD2. Per germline, CDR1 SGHTA and CDR2 FQGTGA. V trimming: 4 bases; J trimming: 1 base; junction bases outside the gene matches: 8. This CDR3 region has 16 residues. The CDR3 loop reads CASSSTGLGGTDTQYF. The CDR3 DNA is TGTGCCAGCAGCTCCACCGGACTAGGGGGCACAGATACGCAGTATTTT.

The chain's CDR3 is CASSYSASGRSEQYF. CDR3 coding DNA: TGTGCCAGCAGTTACTCGGCTAGCGGGAGGAGCGAGCAGTACTTC. J is TRBJ2-7 and V is TRBV6-5; 11 bases align to TRBD2. Losses at the gene ends were 0 bases for V and 6 bases for J; bases not matched to a gene: 4. There are 15 residues in the CDR3. Looked up from germline, CDR1 is MNHEY and CDR2 is SVGAGI.

The chain recombines TRBV19 with TRBJ1-5; weak D call: TRBD1 (6 bases). The CDR3 loop spans 15 amino acids. The V gene lost 9 bases and the J gene lost 3 bases, with 18 bases spanning the gap. From germline, CDR1 is LNHDA and CDR2 SQIVND (reference sequence). In DNA, the CDR3 is TGTGCCAGCAGAGGGGGGCAGGGGCTCAATCAGCCCCAGCATTTT. It yields the protein CASRGGQGLNQPQHF.

In this sample, this clone turned up a few times. The chain combines TRBV11-2 with TRBJ1-6; D remains unclear. The CDR3 runs 16 residues. Germline V lookup: CDR1 SGHAT, CDR2 FQNNGV. V was shortened by 2 bases and J by 0 bases, with 8 bases between the two germline ends. The CDR3: CASSLLGSSYNSPLHF. In DNA, the CDR3 is TGTGCCAGCAGCTTACTAGGGAGCTCCTATAATTCACCCCTCCACTTT.

The CDR3 loop is CASSLGSVRLNTEAFF. CDR3 DNA: TGTGCCAGCAGCTTAGGGTCGGTCAGGTTGAACACTGAAGCTTTCTTT. The rearrangement joins TRBV7-9 to TRBJ1-1; D uncertain. There are 16 residues in the CDR3. From germline, CDR1 is SEHNR and CDR2 FQNEAQ (reference sequence). The V gene lost 1 base and the J gene lost 0 bases, with 12 bases spanning the gap.

In regard to this clone: At one boundary the junction diverges from the germline segment, which might be a read error. This chain links TRBV10-2 with TRBJ1-4; TRBD1 aligns across 8 bases. This CDR3 is built from 15 residues. Germline CDR1 reads WSHSY; CDR2 reads SAAADI. The CDR3 is CASRESGGINEKLFF. The DNA for the CDR3 is TGCGCCAGCAGGGAGTCAGGGGGCATTAATGAAAAACTGTTTTTT.

The rearrangement links TRBV27 to TRBJ1-1; D remains unclear. Germline V lookup: CDR1 MNHEY, CDR2 SMNVEV (reference sequence). The CDR3 consists of 13 residues. V lost 3 bases, J lost 8 bases, and 13 bases lay in between. The CDR3 DNA sequence: TGTGCCAGCAGTTTGGTCCCAGGCTTGGAAGCTTTCTTT. Protein product: CASSLVPGLEAFF.

The chain joins TRBV19 to TRBJ1-1, with D possibly matching TRBD1 (5 bases). This CDR3 comprises 17 residues. V was trimmed by 0 bases and J by 5 bases, leaving 19 bases between them. From germline, CDR1 is LNHDA and CDR2 SQIVND (reference sequence). CDR3 loop: CASSIDLYWGGETEAFF. The CDR3 bases are TGTGCCAGTAGTATAGATTTGTATTGGGGAGGGGAAACTGAAGCTTTCTTT.